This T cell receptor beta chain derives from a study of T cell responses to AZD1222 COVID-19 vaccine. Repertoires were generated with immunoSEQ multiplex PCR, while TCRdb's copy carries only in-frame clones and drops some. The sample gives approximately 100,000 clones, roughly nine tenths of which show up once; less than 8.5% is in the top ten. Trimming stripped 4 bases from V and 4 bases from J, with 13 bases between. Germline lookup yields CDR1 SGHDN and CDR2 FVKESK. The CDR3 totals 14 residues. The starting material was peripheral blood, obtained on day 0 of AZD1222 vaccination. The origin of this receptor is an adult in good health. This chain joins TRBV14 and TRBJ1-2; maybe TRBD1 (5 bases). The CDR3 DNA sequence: TGTGCCAGCAGCCGAGAGAGGGGCGGCTATGGCTACACCTTC. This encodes CASSRERGGYGYTF.